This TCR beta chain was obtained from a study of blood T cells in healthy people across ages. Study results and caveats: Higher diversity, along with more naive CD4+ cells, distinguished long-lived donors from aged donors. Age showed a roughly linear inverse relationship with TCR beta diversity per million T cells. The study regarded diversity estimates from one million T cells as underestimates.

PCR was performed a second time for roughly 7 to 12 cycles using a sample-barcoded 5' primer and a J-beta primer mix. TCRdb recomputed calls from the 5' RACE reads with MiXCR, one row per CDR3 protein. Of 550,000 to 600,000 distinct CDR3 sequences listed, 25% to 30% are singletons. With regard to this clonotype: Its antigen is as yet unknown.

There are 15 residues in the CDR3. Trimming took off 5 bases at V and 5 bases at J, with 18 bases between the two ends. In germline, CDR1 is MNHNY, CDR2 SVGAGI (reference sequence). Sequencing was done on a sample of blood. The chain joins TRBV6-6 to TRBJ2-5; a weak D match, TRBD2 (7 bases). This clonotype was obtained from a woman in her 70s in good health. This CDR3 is CASSPPGGRIETQYF. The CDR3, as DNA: TGTGCCAGCAGTCCCCCGGGGGGCCGGATCGAGACCCAGTACTTC.